The 3 T cell receptor beta chains listed next were all sequenced from one sample in a study of OX40 agonist ivuxolimab in advanced cancers. Profiled with immunoSEQ multiplex PCR; TCRdb holds only in-frame clones, not every one. The repertoire includes over 65,000 clones, about four fifths of them detected once, and 5.5% sits in the top ten. Specimen: CD4+ or CD8+ T cells sorted from blood, collected in a trial of the OX40 agonist ivuxolimab. Source of these receptors: an adult with an advanced solid tumor such as melanoma, head and neck, liver or kidney cancer.

J is TRBJ1-1 and V is TRBV28, with TRBD1 identical over 8 bases. CDR3 length: 14 residues. CDR1 and CDR2 from the germline V gene are MDHEN and SYDVKM. V lost 6 bases and J lost 6; bases outside the gene matches: 9. CDR3 DNA sequence: TGTGCCAGCAGCCTACAGGGGGGTCAGGCTGAAGCTTTCTTT. It encodes CASSLQGGQAEAFF.

The V and J genes are TRBV27 and TRBJ2-1; unclear D gene. This CDR3 is 13 amino acids long. The V end was cut by 6 bases, the J end by 9 bases, with 15 bases between. Germline CDR1 reads MNHEY; CDR2 reads SMNVEV (reference sequence). CDR3 loop: CASRVYSGGEQFF. Here the CDR3 DNA reads TGTGCCAGCAGAGTATATTCGGGTGGTGAGCAGTTCTTC.

Only one count was recorded for this clone. The V and J genes are TRBV7-2 and TRBJ2-2, with 7 bases matching TRBD1. The CDR3 length is 16 residues. Germline CDR1 SGHTA, CDR2 FQGNSA. V gave up 3 bases and J gave up 1 base; unmatched junction bases: 5. The CDR3 reads CASSLTGKKNTGELFF. CDR3 DNA sequence: TGTGCCAGCAGCTTGACAGGGAAAAAGAACACCGGGGAGCTGTTTTTT.